The source of this T cell receptor beta chain is a study of regulatory T cells in long-lasting Graves disease. Study details: Over-5-year antithyroid drug use with positive TSH receptor antibodies defined persistent Graves' disease in the study.

This clonotype was picked up a small number of times. Its antigen is not identified. The CDR3 consists of 11 residues. V lost 6 bases to trimming and J lost 7 bases, with 9 bases between them. Per the germline V gene, CDR1 is MNHEY and CDR2 is SVGEGT. Time point given: persistent/refractory GD, antithyroid drugs over 5 years with positive TRAb. RNA extracted from PBMCs served as the sequencing template. Investigators prepared the TCR beta libraries by applying iRepertoire HTBI primers and Arm-PCR of CDR3 regions. Each CDR3 protein is one row after TCRdb ran MiXCR on the multiplex PCR reads. The repertoire includes hundreds of thousands of distinct CDR3 sequences, 20% to 25% of them detected once, and around 12% sits in the top ten. The study, taken as a whole, reports: Limited sample numbers may have lowered accuracy. Among samples with persistent disease, TRBV28, TRBJ1-2 and TRBJ2-5 were favored. Persistent Graves' disease cases displayed lower TCR diversity than newly diagnosed ones.

This TCR came from a female donor with Graves disease. The starting material was peripheral blood mononuclear cells (PBMCs), obtained when the disease was refractory, from a patient treated with antithyroid drugs. This chain joins TRBV6-2 or TRBV6-3 and TRBJ1-1, with D unclear. The CDR3 DNA reads TGTGCCAGCAGCCTCTGGGATGAAGCTTTCTTT. Amino acid sequence: CASSLWDEAFF.